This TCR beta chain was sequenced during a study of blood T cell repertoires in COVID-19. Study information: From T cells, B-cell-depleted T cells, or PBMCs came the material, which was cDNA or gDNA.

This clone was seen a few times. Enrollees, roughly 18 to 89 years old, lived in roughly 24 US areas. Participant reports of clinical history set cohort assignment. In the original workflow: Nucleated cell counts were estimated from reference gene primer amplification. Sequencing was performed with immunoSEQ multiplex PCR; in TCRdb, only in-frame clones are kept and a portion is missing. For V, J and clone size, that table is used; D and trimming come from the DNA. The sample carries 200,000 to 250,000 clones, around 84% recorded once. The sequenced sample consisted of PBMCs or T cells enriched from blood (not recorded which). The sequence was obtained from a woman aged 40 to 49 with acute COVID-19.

The CDR3 DNA reads as TGTGCCATCAGTGAGTCGGGCAGCCATAATGAAAAACTGTTTTTT. This sequence encodes CAISESGSHNEKLFF. V and J are TRBV10-3 and TRBJ1-4; D remains ambiguous. CDR1 is ENHRY, CDR2 SYGVKD, per germline. CDR3 length equals 15 residues. The V end lost 0 bases, the J end lost 4 bases, and 9 bases lay between the germline ends.